Each of the 31 T cell receptor beta chains below was sequenced from the same sample in a study of T cell repertoires in cytomegalovirus infection. Antigens for these TCRs are unknown. A single record per CDR3 protein comes from TCRdb applying MiXCR to the reads. The table shows around 310,000 distinct CDR3 sequences, with roughly 29% occurring only once. The source material was cultured PBMCs, sampled from culture after CMV antigen stimulation. The receptors derive from a human donor in good health (CMV status not recorded). Some clones in this sample may be carry-over from other donors' samples.

This chain uses TRBV7-2 with TRBJ1-1; weak D call: TRBD1 (6 bases). Between the trimmed V and J ends, which lost 1 base and 4 bases, there was a span of 16 bases. The CDR3 is made up of 16 amino acids. The germline V gene encodes CDR1 SGHTA and CDR2 FQGNSA. Here the CDR3 DNA reads TGTGCCAGCAGCTTAGTGGGGGGGGGCCAGAGCACTGAAGCTTTCTTT. It encodes CASSLVGGGQSTEAFF.

The J gene is TRBJ2-1, the V gene TRBV28; 10 nucleotides line up with TRBD2. The CDR3 is 18 amino acids. With V trimmed by 6 bases and J by 0 bases, 11 bases remained unmatched. Germline CDR1 is MDHEN and CDR2 is SYDVKM. CDR3 loop: CASSPWGASGSSYNEQFF. Here the CDR3 DNA reads TGTGCCAGCAGCCCGTGGGGGGCTAGCGGGAGCTCCTACAATGAGCAGTTCTTC.

This clonotype was found a few times. The genes are TRBV2 and TRBJ2-4; D ambiguous. The CDR3 has 18 residues. The V end was cut by 6 bases, the J end by 0 bases, with 21 bases between. Germline values: CDR1 SNHLY, CDR2 FYNNEI. CDR3 DNA: TGTGCCAGCAGCCCACAACCCCCGGCAAGGTTAGCCAAAAACATTCAGTACTTC. This encodes CASSPQPPARLAKNIQYF.

This clonotype was observed a handful of times. The chain combines TRBV7-9 with TRBJ1-4; D might be TRBD1 (5 bases). The CDR3 has 14 amino acids. In germline, CDR1 is SEHNR, CDR2 FQNEAQ (reference sequence). V lost 6 bases and J lost 6, with 14 bases in between. The CDR3 region is CASSRDGRYEKLFF. DNA of the CDR3: TGTGCCAGCAGTAGGGACGGGCGATATGAAAAACTGTTTTTT.

This clonotype was seen a few times. The J gene is TRBJ1-1, the V gene TRBV12-3 or TRBV12-4; D is ambiguous. The CDR3 has 14 residues. V lost 5 bases and J lost 3, with 13 bases in between. CDR3 region: CASSIGLGYTEAFF. The DNA of the CDR3 is TGTGCCAGCAGTATAGGTTTAGGGTACACTGAAGCTTTCTTT.

V and J are TRBV5-8 and TRBJ1-5, with D maybe TRBD1 (6 bases). The length of the CDR3 is 15 residues. CDR1 SGHTS and CDR2 YDEGEE come from the germline V gene. V lost 8 bases and J lost 1, with 16 bases in between. The CDR3 sequence: CASLPQGTSNQPQHF. The CDR3, as DNA: TGTGCCAGTTTACCACAGGGTACCAGCAATCAGCCCCAGCATTTT.

The chain joins TRBV15 to TRBJ2-1; perhaps TRBD1 as D (6 bases). Germline assignment: CDR1 LNHNV and CDR2 YYDKDF (reference sequence). Trimming cost V 10 bases and J 7 bases, with 20 bases left between them. The CDR3 covers 14 residues. The CDR3 spells CAILDGGARNEQFF. CDR3 nucleotide sequence: TGTGCCATTCTCGATGGGGGCGCAAGAAATGAGCAGTTCTTC.

J is TRBJ2-1 and V is TRBV27; the match to TRBD2 covers 14 bases. The V segment lost 5 bases and the J segment 10 bases; nucleotides outside the gene matches: 16. The CDR3 has 18 residues. Germline lookup yields CDR1 MNHEY and CDR2 SMNVEV (reference sequence). CDR3 residues: CASSPPPGLAGGKKEQFF. The CDR3 DNA reads as TGTGCCAGCAGTCCCCCCCCCGGACTAGCGGGAGGCAAGAAAGAGCAGTTCTTC.

This clonotype appeared a few times. The genes are TRBV12-3 or TRBV12-4 and TRBJ1-4; D gene uncertain. V was shortened by 0 bases and J by 8 bases, with 7 bases between the two germline ends. The CDR3 consists of 13 residues. CDR3 bases: TGTGCCAGCAGTTTAGCCTCCGGAGAAAAACTGTTTTTT. Protein: CASSLASGEKLFF.

The rearrangement uses TRBV5-1 and TRBJ1-6; D is unclear. The CDR3 has 16 amino acids. From germline, CDR1 is SGHRS and CDR2 YFSETQ. V lost 4 bases, J lost 4 bases, and 15 bases lay in between. The CDR3 is CASSPMDGRYNSPLHF. Written as DNA, the CDR3 is TGCGCCAGCAGCCCAATGGACGGGCGGTATAATTCACCCCTCCACTTT.

The rearrangement uses TRBV5-1 and TRBJ1-1; D gene unclear. CDR1 and CDR2 (germline): SGHRS, YFSETQ. The V end lost 0 bases, the J end lost 6 bases, and 9 bases lay between the germline ends. The length of the CDR3 is 13 residues. The CDR3 nucleotides read TGCGCCAGCAGCTTGGATCAGGTCTCTGAAGCTTTCTTT. It translates to CASSLDQVSEAFF.

Note on this clonotype: One junction end does not reproduce the germline sequence, and a read error may be involved. The chain combines TRBV5-5 with TRBJ1-1; a weak D match, TRBD1 (6 bases). The CDR3 covers 13 residues. CDR1 SGHKS and CDR2 YYEKEE come from the germline V gene (reference sequence). CDR3 sequence reads: CASSLQGTTEALF. CDR3 DNA: TGTGCCAGCAGCTTGCAGGGGACCACTGAAGCTCTCTTT.

A word on this clonotype: Since the CDR3 does not end with the conserved phenylalanine or tryptophan, this likely comes from a read error. The limits of the CDR3 on the DNA are not certain, so only TCRdb's listed CDR3 is given. The chain employs TRBV7-3 and TRBJ2-1; the table calls TRBD2, which could not be checked here. The length of the CDR3 is 18 amino acids, counting both ends. The germline V gene encodes CDR1 SGHTA and CDR2 FQGTGA. The CDR3 protein is CASSSWTSGGPLGNEQLL.

This clonotype showed up many times. This CDR3 is CASSSLAGGRDTQYF. CDR3 in DNA: TGTGCCAGCAGTTCCTTAGCGGGGGGGCGAGATACGCAGTATTTT. The chain combines TRBV6-5 with TRBJ2-3; 11 nucleotides match TRBD2. The V gene end was trimmed by 4 bases and the J gene end by 5 bases; junction bases not matched to a gene: 5. This CDR3 region has 15 residues. CDR1 and CDR2 from the germline V gene are MNHEY and SVGAGI.

The sample holds a few counts of this clonotype. Compared with germline, one end of the junction differs, possibly owing to a read error. The J gene is TRBJ2-2, the V gene TRBV4-1, with 7 bases identical to TRBD2. The CDR3 is 19 amino acids. CDR1 is MGHRA, CDR2 YSYEKL, per germline. CDR3 coding DNA: TGTGCCAGCAGTCCTACCTTAGGGAGCGGGGTAACGAACACCGGGGAGCTGTTTTTT. This sequence encodes CASSPTLGSGVTNTGELFF.

This chain uses TRBV5-4 with TRBJ1-6, with a tentative D call TRBD1 (5 bases). V lost 0 bases and J lost 4, with 14 bases in between. Germline CDR1 and CDR2: SGHNT and YYREEE (reference sequence). This CDR3 is 17 amino acids long. The DNA of the CDR3 is TGTGCCAGCAGCTTGGTTGGTCAGGGAAGATATAATTCACCCCTCCACTTT. Translation gives CASSLVGQGRYNSPLHF.

This clonotype has more than one count but fewer than ten. The J gene is TRBJ2-2, the V gene TRBV20-1; D is unresolved. The germline V gene has CDR1 DFQATT and CDR2 SNEGSKA (reference sequence). Trimming stripped 6 bases from V and 1 base from J, with 18 bases between. CDR3 length: 16 amino acids. This chain's CDR3 is CSALKARRQNTGELFF. CDR3 nucleotide sequence: TGCAGTGCCTTAAAGGCTAGAAGACAGAACACCGGGGAGCTGTTTTTT.

In its sample, this clonotype was seen a few times. This chain connects TRBV7-6 to TRBJ1-4, with 9 bases aligning to TRBD1. The germline CDR1 and CDR2 sequences are SGHVS and FNYEAQ. This CDR3 has 15 amino acids. With V trimmed by 6 bases and J by 4 bases, 6 bases remained unmatched. The CDR3, as DNA: TGTGCCAGCAGTTTGGGGACAGGGTTTAATGAAAAACTGTTTTTT. Translating it yields CASSLGTGFNEKLFF.

This clonotype was detected a few times. The chain employs TRBV2 and TRBJ1-2; TRBD1 might be the D (6 bases). Germline V gene sequence: CDR1 SNHLY, CDR2 FYNNEI. V lost 6 bases and J 2 bases, leaving 13 bases between the germline ends. This CDR3 spans 14 amino acids. CDR3 sequence reads: CASSPGTLNYGYTF. For the CDR3, the DNA is TGTGCCAGCAGCCCAGGGACATTGAACTATGGCTACACCTTC. The full variable domain, its missing parts supplied by reference TRBV2 and TRBJ1-2, is EPEVTQTPSHQVTQMGQEVILRCVPISNHLYFYWYRQILGQKVEFLVSFYNNEISEKSEIFDDQFSVERPDGSNFTLKIRSTKLEDSAMYFCASSPGTLNYGYTFGSGTRLTVV.

This clonotype was picked up a small number of times. The V and J genes are TRBV5-4 and TRBJ2-3; a possible D gene is TRBD1 (7 bases). Germline CDR1 is SGHNT and CDR2 is YYREEE (reference sequence). Trimming took off 2 bases at V and 3 bases at J, with 16 bases between the two ends. This CDR3 region has 16 residues. CDR3 nucleotides: TGTGCCAGCAGCTTACTTGTGGGGGGACAGACAGATACGCAGTATTTT. It is translated as CASSLLVGGQTDTQYF.

This chain joins TRBV10-2 and TRBJ2-5; D call uncertain. Germline V lookup: CDR1 WSHSY, CDR2 SAAADI. Deletions cut 3 bases from V and 1 base from J, with 9 bases between. The CDR3 is made up of 14 amino acids. In nucleotides, the CDR3 is TGCGCCAGCAGTGAAGTGGCAGGCCAAGAGACCCAGTACTTC. Translated, it gives CASSEVAGQETQYF.

The chain employs TRBV10-3 and TRBJ2-2, with 11 bases matching TRBD2. Trimming took 2 bases from V and 8 from J; bases not matched to a gene: 7. The germline gives CDR1 ENHRY, CDR2 SYGVKD. CDR3 size: 16 residues. Here the CDR3 DNA reads TGTGCCATCAGTGAGGATCTAGCGGGAGGACTGGGGGAGCTGTTTTTT. This codes for CAISEDLAGGLGELFF.

The V gene is TRBV20-1, the J gene TRBJ2-7; TRBD1 or TRBD2 may be the D gene (6 bases each). The CDR3 has 15 amino acids. The germline CDR1 and CDR2 sequences are DFQATT and SNEGSKA (reference sequence). V was shortened by 0 bases and J by 2 bases, with 14 bases between the two germline ends. CDR3: CSARDGGGGTYEQYF. CDR3 DNA sequence: TGCAGTGCTAGAGACGGAGGGGGAGGAACCTACGAGCAGTACTTC.

This clonotype was detected many times. The chain employs TRBV6-1 and TRBJ1-2; tentative D call: TRBD1 (5 bases). The V and J ends lost 6 bases and 5 bases respectively, with 19 bases between them. The CDR3 spans 15 residues. Germline-derived CDR1 and CDR2 are MNHNS and SASEGT. The CDR3 bases are TGTGCCAGCAGGACGGGACTCAACCCCGGGTATGGCTACACCTTC. This translates into CASRTGLNPGYGYTF.

This sequence joins TRBV29-1 and TRBJ2-1; TRBD1 matches at 8 bases. The CDR3 is made up of 17 amino acids. In germline, CDR1 is SQVTM, CDR2 ANQGSEA. The J segment lost 0 bases and the V segment lost 1 base, leaving 8 bases of the junction unmatched. CDR3 sequence (DNA): TGCAGCGTTGAAGTAGGGACAGGAGATTCCTCCTACAATGAGCAGTTCTTC. As protein: CSVEVGTGDSSYNEQFF.

This clonotype was recorded at least ten times. The V and J genes are TRBV13 and TRBJ1-2; D not certain. The CDR3 spans 15 residues. Germline-derived CDR1 and CDR2 are PRHDT and FYEKMQ (reference sequence). Trimming removed 4 bases at V and 3 bases at J, with 15 bases between. The CDR3 DNA reads as TGTGCCAGCAGCTCCCTTCGCGGGGAAGACTATGGCTACACCTTC. Residues: CASSSLRGEDYGYTF.

The table lists this clonotype with a count of one. The CDR3 DNA reads as TGTGCCAGCAGCTTAAGTCTCGGTGGGCTGACCTACGAGCAGTACTTC. Encoded protein: CASSLSLGGLTYEQYF. The V gene is TRBV7-4, the J gene TRBJ2-7; D not resolved. The germline gives CDR1 SGHVT, CDR2 SQSDAQ. The CDR3 spans 16 residues. The V and J ends lost 2 bases and 2 bases respectively, with 16 bases between them.

This clonotype has only a few counts. The V gene is TRBV7-6, the J gene TRBJ1-5; D may be TRBD1 (5 bases). V lost 5 bases and J lost 7, with 18 bases in between. The CDR3 contains 15 residues. Germline CDR1 is SGHVS and CDR2 is FNYEAQ. DNA for the CDR3: TGTGCCAGCAGCCTGGGTGCGGGGCTGTTGCAGCCCCAGCATTTT. Translating gives CASSLGAGLLQPQHF.

This clonotype occurred many times. This sequence joins TRBV12-3 or TRBV12-4 and TRBJ2-5, with TRBD2 matching 14 bases. The CDR3 is 15 residues long. The ends lost 4 bases at V and 5 bases at J; junction bases unmatched: 3. CDR3: CASSSGTSGSETQYF. The CDR3, as DNA: TGTGCCAGCAGTTCCGGGACTAGCGGGAGTGAGACCCAGTACTTC.

In its sample, this clonotype was seen a few times. The CDR3 DNA reads as TGTGCCAGCGGTCGGGACAGGAACTATGGCTACACCTTC. This codes for CASGRDRNYGYTF. V is TRBV11-2 and J is TRBJ1-2; 8 bases map to TRBD1. Germline V CDR1 and CDR2: SGHAT, FQNNGV. This CDR3 region has 13 residues. The J segment lost 2 bases and the V segment lost 8 bases, leaving 4 bases of the junction unmatched.

This clonotype has only a few counts. The chain combines TRBV7-2 with TRBJ1-5; perhaps TRBD1 as D (6 bases). This CDR3 is 15 amino acids long. The germline V gene has CDR1 SGHTA and CDR2 FQGNSA. The V gene lost 1 base and the J gene lost 7 bases, with 14 bases spanning the gap. DNA of the CDR3: TGTGCCAGCAGCTTAGGGGGCAGGGGTCGACAGCCCCAGCATTTT. Its protein product is CASSLGGRGRQPQHF.